This T cell receptor (beta chain) came from a study of cytomegalovirus exposure and HLA in healthy donors. J gave up 4 bases and V 0 bases, and 6 bases lay outside the gene matches. Germline CDR1 reads MNHNY; CDR2 reads SVGAGI (reference sequence). The CDR3 is made up of 16 amino acids. Notes on this clone: No antigen is known for it.

PCR involved 60 Vbeta and 13 Jbeta primers. The repertoire was sequenced with immunoSEQ multiplex PCR; TCRdb's copy has only in-frame clones and lacks some. The sample gives some 200,000 clones, approximately 80% of which show up once; about 3.1% is in the top ten. Whole-study findings and limits: TCR beta V- and J-gene trimming was later associated with a missense DCLRE1C variant.

Sequencing was carried out using PBMCs. The sequence came from a female donor in good health and CMV-seronegative. This sequence joins TRBV6-6 and TRBJ2-3, with 8 positions matching TRBD2. The CDR3 loop is CASSYSSGERADTQYF. CDR3 DNA sequence: TGTGCCAGCAGTTACTCTAGCGGGGAAAGGGCAGATACGCAGTATTTT.